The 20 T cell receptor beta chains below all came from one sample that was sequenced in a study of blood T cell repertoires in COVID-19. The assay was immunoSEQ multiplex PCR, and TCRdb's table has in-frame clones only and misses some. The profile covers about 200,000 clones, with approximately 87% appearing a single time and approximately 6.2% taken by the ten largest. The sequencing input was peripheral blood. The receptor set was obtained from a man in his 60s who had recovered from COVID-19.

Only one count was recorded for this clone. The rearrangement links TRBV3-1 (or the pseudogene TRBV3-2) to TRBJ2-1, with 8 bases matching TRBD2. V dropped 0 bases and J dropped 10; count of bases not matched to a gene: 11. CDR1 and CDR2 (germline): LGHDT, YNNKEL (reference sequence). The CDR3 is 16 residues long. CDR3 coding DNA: TGTGCCAGCAGCCAAGATGCCAGCGGGGGACCGACGGAGCAGTTCTTC. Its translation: CASSQDASGGPTEQFF.

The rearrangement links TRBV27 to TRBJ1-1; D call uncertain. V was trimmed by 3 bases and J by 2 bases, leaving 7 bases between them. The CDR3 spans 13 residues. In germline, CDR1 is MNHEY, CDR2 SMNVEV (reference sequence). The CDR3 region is CASSLSRNTEAFF. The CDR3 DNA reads TGTGCCAGCAGTTTGTCCAGAAACACTGAAGCTTTCTTT.

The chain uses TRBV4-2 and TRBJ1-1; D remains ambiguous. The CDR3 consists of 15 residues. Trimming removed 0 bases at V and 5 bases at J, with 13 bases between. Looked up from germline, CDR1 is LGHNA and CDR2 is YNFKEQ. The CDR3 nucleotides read TGTGCCAGCAGCCAAGATCCCGATCGGTGGACTGAAGCTTTCTTT. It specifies CASSQDPDRWTEAFF.

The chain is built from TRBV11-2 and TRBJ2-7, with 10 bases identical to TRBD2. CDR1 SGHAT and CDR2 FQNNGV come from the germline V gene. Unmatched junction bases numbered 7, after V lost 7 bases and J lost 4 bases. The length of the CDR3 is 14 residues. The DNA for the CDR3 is TGTGCCAGCAACCCCGGGACTAGCGCTTACGAGCAGTACTTC. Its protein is CASNPGTSAYEQYF.

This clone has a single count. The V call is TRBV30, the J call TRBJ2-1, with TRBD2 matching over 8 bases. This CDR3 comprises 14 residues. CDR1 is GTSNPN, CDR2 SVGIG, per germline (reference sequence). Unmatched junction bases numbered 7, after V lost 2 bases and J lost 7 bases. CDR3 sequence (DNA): TGTGCCTGGAGTAGGTTGACTAGCGATAATGAGCAGTTCTTC. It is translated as CAWSRLTSDNEQFF.

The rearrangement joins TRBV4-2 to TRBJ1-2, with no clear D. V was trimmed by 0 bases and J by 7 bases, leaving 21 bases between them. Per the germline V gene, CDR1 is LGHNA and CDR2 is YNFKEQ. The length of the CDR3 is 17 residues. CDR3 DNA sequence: TGTGCCAGCAGCCAAGATTGGGGTGAGGGAATCCGCGGTGGCTACACCTTC. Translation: CASSQDWGEGIRGGYTF.

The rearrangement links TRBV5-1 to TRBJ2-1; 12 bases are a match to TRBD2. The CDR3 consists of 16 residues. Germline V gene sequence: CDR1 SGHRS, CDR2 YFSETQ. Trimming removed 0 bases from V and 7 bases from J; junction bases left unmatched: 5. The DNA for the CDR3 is TGCGCCAGCAGCTTGGAGCTAGCGGGAGGGAGGAATGAGCAGTTCTTC. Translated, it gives CASSLELAGGRNEQFF.

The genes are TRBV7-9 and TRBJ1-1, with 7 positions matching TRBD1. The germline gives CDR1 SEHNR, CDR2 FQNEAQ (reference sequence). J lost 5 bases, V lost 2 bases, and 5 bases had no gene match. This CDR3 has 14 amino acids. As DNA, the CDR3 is TGTGCCAGCAGCTTAAAAGGGGGCAGAACTGAAGCTTTCTTT. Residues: CASSLKGGRTEAFF.

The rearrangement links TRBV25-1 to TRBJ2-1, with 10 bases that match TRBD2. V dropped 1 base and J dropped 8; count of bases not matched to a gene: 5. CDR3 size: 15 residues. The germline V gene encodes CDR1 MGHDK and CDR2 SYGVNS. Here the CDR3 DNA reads TGTGCCAGCAGTGAATTTACTAGCGGGATCCATGAGCAGTTCTTC. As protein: CASSEFTSGIHEQFF.

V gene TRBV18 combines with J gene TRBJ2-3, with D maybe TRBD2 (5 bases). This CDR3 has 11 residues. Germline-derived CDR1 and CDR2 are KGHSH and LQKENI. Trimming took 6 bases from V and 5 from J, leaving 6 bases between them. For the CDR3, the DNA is TGTGCCAGCTCTCGGGGAGATACGCAGTATTTT. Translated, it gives CASSRGDTQYF.

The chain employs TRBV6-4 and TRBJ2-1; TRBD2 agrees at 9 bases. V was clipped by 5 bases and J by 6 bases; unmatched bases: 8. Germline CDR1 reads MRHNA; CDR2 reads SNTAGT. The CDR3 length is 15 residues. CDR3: CASSLAGASGNEQFF. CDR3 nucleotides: TGTGCCAGCAGTTTAGCGGGAGCCTCAGGCAATGAGCAGTTCTTC.

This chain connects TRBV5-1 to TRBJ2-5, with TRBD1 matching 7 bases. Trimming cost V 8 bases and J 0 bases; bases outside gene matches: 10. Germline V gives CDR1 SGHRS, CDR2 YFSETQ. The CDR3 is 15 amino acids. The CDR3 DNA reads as TGCGCCAGTACTAAAGGGGGCAAGGACCAAGAGACCCAGTACTTC. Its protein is CASTKGGKDQETQYF.

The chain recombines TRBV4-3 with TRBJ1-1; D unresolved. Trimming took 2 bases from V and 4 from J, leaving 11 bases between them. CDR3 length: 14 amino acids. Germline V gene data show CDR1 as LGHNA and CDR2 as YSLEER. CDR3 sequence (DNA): TGCGCCAGCAGCCAATTGGTCGGTGGCACTGAAGCTTTCTTT. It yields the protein CASSQLVGGTEAFF.

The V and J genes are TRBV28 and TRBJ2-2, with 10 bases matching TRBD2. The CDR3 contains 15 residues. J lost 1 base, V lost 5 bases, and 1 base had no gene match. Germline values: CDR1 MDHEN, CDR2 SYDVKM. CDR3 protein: CASSGLAVNTGELFF. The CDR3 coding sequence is TGTGCCAGCAGTGGACTAGCGGTGAACACCGGGGAGCTGTTTTTT.

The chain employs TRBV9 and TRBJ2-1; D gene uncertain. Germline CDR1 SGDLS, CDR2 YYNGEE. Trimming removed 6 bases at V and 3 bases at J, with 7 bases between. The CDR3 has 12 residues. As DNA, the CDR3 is TGTGCCAGCACCTTCGGCTACAATGAGCAGTTCTTC. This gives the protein CASTFGYNEQFF.

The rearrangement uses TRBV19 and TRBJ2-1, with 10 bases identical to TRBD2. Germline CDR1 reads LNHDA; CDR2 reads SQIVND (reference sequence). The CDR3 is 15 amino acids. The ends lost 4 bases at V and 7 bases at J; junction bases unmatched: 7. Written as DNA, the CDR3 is TGTGCCAGTAGTAAGTTAGCGGGAGGAGGTAATGAGCAGTTCTTC. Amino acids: CASSKLAGGGNEQFF. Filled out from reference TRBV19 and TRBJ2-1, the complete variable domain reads DGGITQSPKYLFRKEGQNVTLSCEQNLNHDAMYWYRQDPGQGLRLIYYSQIVNDFQKGDIAEGYSVSREKKESFPLTVTSAQKNPTAFYLCASSKLAGGGNEQFFGPGTRLTVL.

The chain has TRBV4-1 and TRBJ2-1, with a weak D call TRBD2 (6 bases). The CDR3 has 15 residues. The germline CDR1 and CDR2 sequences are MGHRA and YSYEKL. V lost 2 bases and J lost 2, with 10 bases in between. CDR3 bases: TGCGCCAGCAGCCAATATAGCGGAACCTACAATGAGCAGTTCTTC. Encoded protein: CASSQYSGTYNEQFF.

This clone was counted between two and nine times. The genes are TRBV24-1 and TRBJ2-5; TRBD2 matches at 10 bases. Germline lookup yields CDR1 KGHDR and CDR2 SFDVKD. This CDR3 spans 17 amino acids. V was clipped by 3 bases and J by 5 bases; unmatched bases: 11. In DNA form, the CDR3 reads TGTGCCACCAGTGATCCGGGAAAAGCGGGGGGGGACGAGACCCAGTACTTC. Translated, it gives CATSDPGKAGGDETQYF.

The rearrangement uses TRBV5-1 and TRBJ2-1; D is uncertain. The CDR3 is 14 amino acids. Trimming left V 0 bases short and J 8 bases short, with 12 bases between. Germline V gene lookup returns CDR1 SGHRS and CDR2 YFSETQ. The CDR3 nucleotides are TGCGCCAGCAGCTTGGAAGATTCTCGCGATGAGCAGTTCTTC. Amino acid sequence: CASSLEDSRDEQFF. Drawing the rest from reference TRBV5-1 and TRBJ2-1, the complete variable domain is KAGVTQTPRYLIKTRGQQVTLSCSPISGHRSVSWYQQTPGQGLQFLFEYFSETQRNKGNFPGRFSGRQFSNSRSEMNVSTLELGDSALYLCASSLEDSRDEQFFGPGTRLTVL.

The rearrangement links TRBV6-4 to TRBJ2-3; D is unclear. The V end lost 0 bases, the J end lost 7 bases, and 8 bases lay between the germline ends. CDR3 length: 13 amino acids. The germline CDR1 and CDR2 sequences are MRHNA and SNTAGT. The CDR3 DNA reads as TGTGCCAGCAGTGACTCGAGTCGTAATACGCAGTATTTT. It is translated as CASSDSSRNTQYF.